The 3 T cell receptor beta chains presented below share a single source sample, sequenced in a study of T cells after posttransplantation cyclophosphamide. Clones were sequenced by immunoSEQ multiplex PCR, and TCRdb holds only the in-frame ones, with some missing. Listed for the sample are 45,000 to 55,000 clones, none seen a single time. The specimen was PBMCs. These receptors all come from a man between 40 and 49 years old in good health, CMV-negative, and a related stem cell transplant donor.

This clone was found many times. The rearrangement uses TRBV5-1 and TRBJ2-1, with 14 bases fitting TRBD2. V shed 2 bases, J shed 3 bases, and the junction held 7 bases outside the gene matches. There are 18 residues in the CDR3. Germline CDR1 SGHRS, CDR2 YFSETQ. The CDR3 here is CASSFTTSGRVLYNEQFF. The CDR3, as DNA: TGCGCCAGCAGCTTTACGACTAGCGGGAGGGTCCTCTACAATGAGCAGTTCTTC.

This clone showed up many times. This chain links TRBV30 with TRBJ2-1; 11 nucleotides match TRBD2. Germline CDR1 GTSNPN, CDR2 SVGIG (reference sequence). V shed 7 bases and J 3 bases; nucleotides not matched to a gene: 8. The CDR3 extends over 15 amino acids. DNA for the CDR3: TGTGCCTTATACTCGACTAGCGGGGTCTACAATGAGCAGTTCTTC. Protein sequence: CALYSTSGVYNEQFF.

This clone was picked up many times. CDR3 coding DNA: TGCGCCAGCAGCCAAGAAGTAGCGGGACTTATAACCTACGAGCAGTACTTC. It encodes CASSQEVAGLITYEQYF. The chain combines TRBV4-1 with TRBJ2-7, with 8 positions matching TRBD2. V dropped 0 bases and J dropped 2; count of bases not matched to a gene: 9. Germline V gives CDR1 MGHRA, CDR2 YSYEKL. The CDR3 totals 17 residues.